A selection of T cell receptor beta chains follows, all from one sample in a study of blood T cell repertoires in COVID-19. Sequencing was performed with immunoSEQ multiplex PCR; in TCRdb, only in-frame clones are kept and a portion is missing. The sample lists 100,000 or so clones, around 83% seen once, with over 15% in the top ten. Sequences were obtained from peripheral blood. These receptors were collected from a woman older than 75 with acute or convalescent COVID-19. Each CDR3 is given without its conserved first and last residue.

ASSPPGLAGEDEQF | TRBV11-2 | 14 | TRBJ2-1
ASSHRPGTTYNEQF | TRBV11-2 | 14 | TRBJ2-1
ATSDGTSGVSDTQY | TRBV24-1 | 14 | TRBJ2-3
ASSQGGRDTGELF | TRBV3-1/TRBV3-2 | 13 | TRBJ2-2
ASSPLAGGSTDTQY | TRBV5-6 | 14 | TRBJ2-3
SVEYSGRSYEQY | TRBV29-1 | 12 | TRBJ2-7
ASSLIGQRGYT | TRBV28 | 11 | TRBJ1-2
ASSRDRGDYEQY | TRBV2 | 12 | TRBJ2-7
ASSLDPGAASEAF | TRBV7-9 | 13 | TRBJ1-1
ASSLVLAGGRETQY | TRBV7-7 | 14 | TRBJ2-5
ASSIGTVGTGELF | TRBV19 | 13 | TRBJ2-2
SGILAGQETQY | TRBV29-1 | 11 | TRBJ2-5
ASSGRDSRSPQH | TRBV27 | 12 | TRBJ1-5
ATSREAESSYNEQF | TRBV15 | 14 | TRBJ2-1
ASRVGGMNTEAF | TRBV5-1 | 12 | TRBJ1-1
ASSSGLAGLSTDTQY | TRBV7-6 | 15 | TRBJ2-3
ASSTGSSNQPQH | TRBV6-2/TRBV6-3 | 12 | TRBJ1-5
ASSFGGLDTGELF | TRBV28 | 13 | TRBJ2-2
ASSRDTYNSPLH | TRBV2 | 12 | TRBJ1-6
ASRHTGQTENTEAF | TRBV6-6 | 14 | TRBJ1-1
ASSTIAGGGSDTQY | TRBV19 | 14 | TRBJ2-3
ASSLRTSGTTDTQY | TRBV5-4 | 14 | TRBJ2-3
ASSDEPSGAYEQY | TRBV6-1 | 13 | TRBJ2-7
ASSSGTETYGYT | TRBV5-1 | 12 | TRBJ1-2
ASSLGSDSYNEQF | TRBV7-2 | 13 | TRBJ2-1
ASSVLGTTGELF | TRBV2 | 12 | TRBJ2-2
ASSLYSTLYNEQF | TRBV7-9 | 13 | TRBJ2-1
ASSMSASRRTDTQY | TRBV19 | 14 | TRBJ2-3
ASSERLAGANEQF | TRBV6-4 | 13 | TRBJ2-1
ASSPRTGNNEQF | TRBV7-2 | 12 | TRBJ2-1
ASRRTGEASYEQY | TRBV19 | 13 | TRBJ2-7
ATSRDGGSSPLH | TRBV15 | 12 | TRBJ1-6
ASSRDTMFQETQY | TRBV5-8 | 13 | TRBJ2-5
AWSVSGVNTEAF | TRBV30 | 12 | TRBJ1-1
ASSYSGNTIY | TRBV6-6 | 10 | TRBJ1-3
ASSLPQRGQETQY | TRBV28 | 13 | TRBJ2-5
ASSSGLAGGPDTQY | TRBV6-5 | 14 | TRBJ2-3
ASSLHSGTRDSPLH | TRBV19 | 14 | TRBJ1-6
ASSPSYRYEQY | TRBV28 | 11 | TRBJ2-7
SASGTDEAF | TRBV20-1 | 9 | TRBJ1-1
ASSRLAGQLDEQF | TRBV6-4 | 13 | TRBJ2-1
ASSPKAADTQY | TRBV27 | 11 | TRBJ2-3
ASSPRDYHLGEQF | TRBV21-1 | 13 | TRBJ2-1
ASSILGQVSYEQY | TRBV19 | 13 | TRBJ2-7
ASSPGTQGARNQPQH | TRBV21-1 | 15 | TRBJ1-5
SVEERYRGEQF | TRBV29-1 | 11 | TRBJ2-1
ASSPLSGPGAEAF | TRBV18 | 13 | TRBJ1-1
ASSIGENTGELF | TRBV19 | 12 | TRBJ2-2
ASSLEQGNSPLH | TRBV7-9 | 12 | TRBJ1-6
ASSPGTFTGELF | TRBV6-5 | 12 | TRBJ2-2
ASSLTGGDYGYT | TRBV11-2 | 12 | TRBJ1-2
AWTDRSNQPQH | TRBV30 | 11 | TRBJ1-5
SVVDPGTGELF | TRBV29-1 | 11 | TRBJ2-2